These T cell receptor beta chains were read from a single sample in a study of blood T cell repertoires in COVID-19. The data were produced by immunoSEQ multiplex PCR, yet TCRdb's version contains in-frame clones alone and is incomplete. Found here are approximately 300,000 clones, 89% of them singletons; the top ten hold roughly 6.7%. Sequenced input: peripheral blood. The receptors derive from a man younger than 35 who had recovered from COVID-19. Each CDR3 is given without its conserved first and last residue. Each record gives: V gene, J gene, CDR3 protein.

>TRBV27|TRBJ2-6
ASSTPGQGFPGANVLT
>TRBV7-8|TRBJ2-1
ASRGLAGGVSPMF
>TRBV5-6|TRBJ1-6
ASKYSDRVNSPLH
>TRBV5-1|TRBJ2-5
ASSSGAGGDETQY
>TRBV9|TRBJ1-1
ASSVGAGEAF
>TRBV29-1|TRBJ1-2
SVEYGYT
>TRBV7-2|TRBJ2-2
ASSLRQTNTGELF
>TRBV9|TRBJ2-7
ASSLSGTDGYEQY
>TRBV4-2|TRBJ2-2
ASSQDPTSNTGELF
>TRBV19|TRBJ1-6
ASSVTGDSYNSPLH
>TRBV20-1|TRBJ1-2
SASYRIRGGAYGYT
>TRBV6-5|TRBJ2-2
ASSYSVRGGAGELF
>TRBV27|TRBJ1-2
ASGGQGYGYT
>TRBV9|TRBJ2-1
ASGGDHEQF
>TRBV6-1|TRBJ1-5
ASSEGRPGH
>TRBV3-1/TRBV3-2|TRBJ2-1
ASSQDVREQF
>TRBV6-5|TRBJ1-3
ASSYSKDILGNTIY
>TRBV6-5|TRBJ2-5
ASSLQGWETQY
>TRBV4-2|TRBJ2-5
ASSQDREETQY
>TRBV4-1|TRBJ2-5
ASSLAVNQETQY
>TRBV4-2|TRBJ2-4
ASSQGGTVAKNIQY
>TRBV11-2|TRBJ2-7
ASSLEAGSNAYEQY
>TRBV29-1|TRBJ1-6
SVASGADSPLH
>TRBV6-5|TRBJ2-7
ASSYSTGQGYEQY
>TRBV27|TRBJ2-7
ASRFFRALPYEQY
>TRBV11-3|TRBJ2-5
ASSFTGEETQY
>TRBV7-9|TRBJ2-1
ASSQTGASYNEQF
>TRBV19|TRBJ2-3
ASGQGGDTQY
>TRBV7-2|TRBJ2-1
ASSFPNRGNNEQF
>TRBV5-1|TRBJ2-7
ASSLEPSGGVYEQY
>TRBV19|TRBJ2-1
ASSHGGSYNEQF
>TRBV9|TRBJ2-2
ASSVLPGPTGELF
>TRBV27|TRBJ1-4
ATRGQVEKLF
>TRBV19|TRBJ2-6
ASSMWGDGANVLT
>TRBV6-5|TRBJ1-1
ASTDPWARGPAF
>TRBV9|TRBJ1-2
ASSVVQGAQNGYT
>TRBV5-6|TRBJ2-1
ASSLGAGNEQF
>TRBV19|TRBJ1-5
ASSERGLGNQPQH
>TRBV7-3|TRBJ2-1
ASSVTSGGNNEQF
>TRBV7-9|TRBJ2-1
ARGGEGQHNEQF
>TRBV19|TRBJ2-5
ASSATGEWETQY
>TRBV4-1|TRBJ2-7
ASSQAILATYEQY
>TRBV4-1|TRBJ2-7
ASSQEGGAYEQY
>TRBV20-1|TRBJ2-1
SASRGGVGNEQF
>TRBV9|TRBJ2-3
ASSGSPGTQY
>TRBV30|TRBJ2-5
AWSLNRQETQY
>TRBV4-3|TRBJ2-7
ASSQEGTGSEQY
>TRBV5-1|TRBJ1-6
ASSSEATYNSPLH
>TRBV5-1|TRBJ2-2
ASSLVLSDSGTNTGELF
>TRBV10-3|TRBJ2-1
AISEYVFSVQGRTYNEQF
>TRBV28|TRBJ1-1
ASRTLQGNTEAF
>TRBV5-1|TRBJ2-5
ASSLIRGPEETQY
>TRBV11-3|TRBJ2-3
ASSPSGDHTDTQY
>TRBV6-1|TRBJ1-1
ASSDGTGWITEAF